The sequence of this T cell receptor (beta chain) was determined in a study of cytomegalovirus exposure and HLA in healthy donors (dated by TCRdb to 2016 to 2017). Background on the whole study: An earlier analysis of about 530 of the donors reported about 280 Gb of sequence data and 117 million unique TCR beta sequences obtained from roughly 170 million T cells. Besides the first cohort of roughly 640 subjects, a separate validation cohort made up of around 120 different subjects was used. Of the 398 genotyped donors, less than 85% were placed in the genetic ancestry cluster associated with self-reported Caucasian donors. To study patterns of TCR occurrence, a later analysis re-analyzed previously published TCR beta repertoires from just over 650 donors and added high-resolution HLA genotyping. Typing coverage varied by locus: roughly 629-640 donors for A, B, C, DRB1 and DQB1; 522 for DQA1; over 600 for DPA1; fewer than 480 for DPB1. Donor age, sex, ethnicity and CMV serostatus were compiled alongside the repertoire data. In a later genetic analysis, genome-wide SNP genotypes for about 55% of the roughly 700 donors were used, and that subset was treated as a discovery cohort. Among 398 genotyped donors of the cohort, an average of roughly 240,000 unique TCR beta nucleotide sequences were sequenced per donor, 15% to 20% of them non-productive. The study aimed to test whether cataloging public T cell receptors could reveal signatures of past pathogen exposure. To predict cytomegalovirus infection status, the study combined high-throughput TCR immunosequencing, statistical association of individual TCRs with disease status, and machine learning. Roughly 5 DR-DQ haplotypes were treated as single units for association and clustering because of strong linkage in the cohort. Rather than drawing on any new phenotypic data, the later analysis identified candidate immune exposures from TCR beta sequences and the way those sequences occurred across donors. All discovery cohort repertoires had been generated on a single sequencing platform. Approximately 300 gigabases of sequencing data and around 80 million unique TCR sequences made up an early release that covered approximately 700 HLA-typed donors. The study profiled the T cell repertoires of hundreds of subjects by immunosequencing and related them to cytomegalovirus serostatus. HLA typing included class I and class II loci at four-digit resolution. To decide whether each TCR beta V gene segment behaved as functional or pseudogenic, an earlier analysis of approximately 620 of the donors relied on high-throughput TCR beta sequencing.

Details on this clone: Its antigen remains undetermined. No much larger clonotype is one base removed from it; base qualities were not supplied.

The method was the immunoSEQ multiplex PCR assay. For the multiplex PCR, a mixture combining 60 forward primers for TCR Vbeta segments and 13 reverse primers for TCR Jbeta segments was used. The CDR3 region of rearranged TCR beta genes was amplified from genomic DNA with a multiplex PCR assay. On the Illumina HiSeq System, the amplified TCR beta libraries were sequenced as 87-base-pair reads. On the authors' methods: In a later analysis, about 80 million unique TCR beta chains were counted across the roughly 610 repertoires, and roughly 11 million of these chains were shared by at least two donors. To remove PCR and sequencing errors, raw reads were error-corrected and collapsed into unique sequences using a nearest-neighbor algorithm that merged closely related sequences. V, D and J gene segments were assigned by aligning CDR3 sequences to IMGT reference sequences. For a sequence to be retained, a match of at least six nucleotides to both a V gene segment and a J gene segment was required. Rearrangements were classified as productive when the CDR3 lacked stop codons and remained in frame with V and J, and all other rearrangements were classified as non-productive. Following IMGT convention, CDR3 was defined as the stretch from the second conserved V-encoded cysteine up to the conserved J-encoded phenylalanine. The earlier analysis of about 590 of the donors excluded sequences that lacked an unambiguous match to a single V gene segment. An earlier analysis of roughly 590 of the donors called V segments functional above 56.7% productive rearrangements and segregating when the between-donor standard deviation exceeded 5%. A statistical classification framework was built for diagnosing cytomegalovirus status from the catalog of TCR beta chain sequences. In a later analysis, V and J genes were assigned by comparing TCR nucleotide sequences against IMGT/GENE-DB human TR gene sequences. In a later analysis, CDR3 sequences and most-parsimonious VDJ recombination scenarios were assigned using the TCRdist pipeline. A later analysis defined each TCR beta chain by its CDR3 amino acid sequence plus V-gene family, and excluded reads lacking a unique V-gene family. In a later analysis, 550 to 650 highly shared, low-generation-probability nucleotide sequences were removed to address suspected cross-contamination and a sequencing artifact. In a later analysis, a clonal expansion index for each public chain was calculated from normalized within-repertoire ranks of inferred template counts. A later analysis computed generation probabilities with a VDJ recombination model fitted to out-of-frame rearrangements, and checked the results against IGoR. In a later analysis, hypergeometric tests were used to score TCR-TCR, TCR-HLA and TCR-CMV co-occurrence, with a repertoire-size bias correction applied to TCR pairs. False discovery rates were estimated in a later analysis by permuting HLA or CMV assignments 20 times. In a later analysis, co-occurring TCRs were grouped using DBSCAN, and TCRdist sequence similarity was added for clustering within HLA-allele-positive subsets. For co-occurrence clustering, repertoires with fewer than 30,000 or more than 120,000 public chains were excluded, along with five repertoires with anomalous nucleotide sharing. The table was pulled from immuneACCESS by TCRdb, which kept in-frame rearrangements only. Such tables lose some clones; where checked, under half of the loss comes from unresolved V genes, and the rest has no known cause. Clonal size and the V and J genes are those of that table, whereas D and trimming came from the DNA. This sample comprises some 190,000 clones, over 80% of them detected only once. Together, the top ten hold less than 2% of the sample.

The cohort consisted of approximately 670 healthy bone marrow donors. At the time of sampling, every cohort member was nominally healthy, though immune exposures that went unrecorded were likely present. The donor tested CMV seronegative and was one of the 352 seronegative cohort members. A peripheral blood sample was collected from each donor, and TCR beta sequencing was performed on peripheral blood mononuclear cells. Genomic DNA extraction from the blood cell samples was performed with the Qiagen DNeasy Blood Extraction Kit. Findings and caveats that apply to the study as a whole: A cluster of highly shared sequence variants was judged likely to be a technical artifact of the sequencing pipeline. In a later analysis, the rate of TCR association differed among HLA loci, with DRB1 alleles having the most associated TCRs and HLA-C alleles having the fewest. In vitro tests confirmed that a few of the cytomegalovirus-associated TCR beta chains recognize cytomegalovirus antigens. Immune exposure information for the cohort was limited to CMV serostatus. While some public TCRs were present in many individuals, most TCR sequences turned up only very rarely across donors. The authors suggested that the approach could potentially be generalized to other disease states and immunological phenotypes. According to a later analysis, most CMV-associated TCR beta chains appeared to be HLA-restricted, and the HLA associations seemed to be driven largely by CMV exposure. Compared with the roughly 710-donor mean, donors in an Asian-associated ancestry cluster had fewer N-insertions in productive TCRs, according to a later genetic analysis. In both the original and validation cohorts, the classifier was reported to diagnose cytomegalovirus status with high specificity and sensitivity. A further reported finding was that TCR beta sequences accurately predicted the HLA-A and HLA-B alleles for most subjects in the first cohort. Several of the top co-occurrence clusters appeared to be linked to parvovirus B19, influenza, CMV and Epstein-Barr virus, according to a later analysis. In an earlier analysis of some 500 of the donors, most TCR beta V segments appeared in productive rearrangements about 90% or about 30% of the time, broadly matching IMGT annotations. V-gene and J-gene trimming of TCR beta chains was associated with a missense DCLRE1C variant in a later genetic analysis, and the association was replicated in an independent cohort. In a later analysis, HLA-associated TCR beta chains showed more clonal expansion and lower generation probabilities than non-associated chains that were equally common. Sequencing depth was assumed to be roughly uniform across donors in the presence/absence analyses, though that assumption may not hold. The study listed over 150 TCR beta chains as associated with cytomegalovirus. Only TCR beta chains were sequenced in this cohort, and the absence of alpha or paired-chain data limited detectable features. Correlated functional status among segregating V segments might reflect linkage disequilibrium, but an unknown experimental factor could not be ruled out. A later analysis associated 15,000 to 20,000 TCR beta sequences with specific HLA alleles at a false discovery rate of 0.05. When HLA alleles, especially DR and DQ, strongly co-occurred, TCR associations were difficult to assign to individual alleles. Approximately 16 rarely observed V segments, including chromosome 9 orphons, were excluded from the earlier analysis of a few hundred of the donors because counts were too low. Because some donors lacked HLA typing at each locus, the association tests relied only on the typed subset.

The TCR originated in a man between 40 and 49 years old in good health and CMV-seronegative. Sample: PBMCs.

The CDR3 amino acid sequence is: CASSLVGDRYEQYF. DNA sequence: TGCGCCAGCAGCTTGGTCGGGGACAGATACGAGCAGTACTTC. Recombination connected TRBV5-1 to TRBJ2-7; the junction holds 7 bases that match TRBD1. Trimming takes 0 bases off V and 4 bases off J; junction bases not matched to a gene: 4. Its CDR3 holds 14 amino acids, cysteine through phenylalanine. CDR3 DNA is the only sequence kept; it has 42 bases, read in frame from the first base. The germline V gene supplies CDR1 SGHRS and CDR2 YFSETQ.